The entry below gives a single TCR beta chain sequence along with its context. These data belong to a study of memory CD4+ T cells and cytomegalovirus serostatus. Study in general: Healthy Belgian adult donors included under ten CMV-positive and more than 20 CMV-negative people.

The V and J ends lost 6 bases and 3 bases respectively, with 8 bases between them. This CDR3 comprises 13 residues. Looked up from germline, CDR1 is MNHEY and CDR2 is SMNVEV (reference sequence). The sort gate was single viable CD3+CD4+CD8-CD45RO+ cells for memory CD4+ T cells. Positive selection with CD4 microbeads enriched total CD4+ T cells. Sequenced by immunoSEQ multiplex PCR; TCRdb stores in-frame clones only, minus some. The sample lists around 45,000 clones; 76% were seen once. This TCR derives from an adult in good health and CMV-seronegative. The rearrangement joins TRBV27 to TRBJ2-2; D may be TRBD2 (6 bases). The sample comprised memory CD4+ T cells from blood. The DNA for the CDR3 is TGTGCCAGCAGATGGGGGGACACCGGGGAGCTGTTTTTT. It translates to CASRWGDTGELFF.